Listed below are T cell receptor beta chains from one sample, sequenced in a study of tissue T cells after allogeneic stem cell transplantation. The assay was immunoSEQ multiplex PCR, and TCRdb's table has in-frame clones only and misses some. Seen here are just over 9,000 clones, roughly 56% observed once, and the top ten hold 19%. The source material was tissue from the jejunum, sampled at autopsy. These receptors all come from a female donor over 55 with lung cancer. Each CDR3 is given with its conserved first and last residue.

J,V,CDR3
TRBJ2-7,TRBV14,CASSQSHVHEQYF
TRBJ2-5,TRBV13,CASRGQGGKETQYF
TRBJ2-7,TRBV4-2,CASSQVSGAGYEQYF
TRBJ2-1,TRBV9,CASSVGPSSYNEQFF
TRBJ1-3,TRBV7-8,CASSLAGRAIGNTIYF
TRBJ1-5,TRBV4-1,CASSPTGVGGQPQHF
TRBJ1-6,TRBV19,CASAGTGGLVDNSPLHF
TRBJ2-1,TRBV4-2,CASNLAFGTSLYNEQFF
TRBJ2-2,TRBV11-1,CASSRLTGAGELFF
TRBJ1-1,TRBV30,CAFLPRTREAFF
TRBJ2-7,TRBV2,CASKLLLADIAYEQYF
TRBJ2-3,TRBV21-1,CARRRGLAGADTQYF
TRBJ1-2,TRBV6-5,CASSYTGDVGYTF
TRBJ1-5,TRBV15,CATSRGHPFSGPTGVRQPQHF
TRBJ2-4,TRBV6-2/TRBV6-3,CASSGTDAGGNIQYF
TRBJ2-3,TRBV3-1/TRBV3-2,CASSQGGVSGTSGRLF
TRBJ2-3,TRBV19,CASTRLAGTDTQYF
TRBJ1-5,TRBV2,CASNIQGGQPQHF
TRBJ2-3,TRBV30,CAWSVLGQGADTQYF
TRBJ2-5,TRBV19,CATGRSLAEGTQYF
TRBJ1-2,TRBV29-1,CSVAIQTDYGYTF
TRBJ1-2,TRBV15,CATSIDRTGFGYTF
TRBJ2-3,TRBV9,CASSVEWGASGGTDTQYF
TRBJ1-1,TRBV6-5,CASSKRDRAATEAFF
TRBJ2-7,TRBV7-7,CASSLGPGSGPASEQYF
TRBJ2-1,TRBV25-1,CASSDDSVNEQFF
TRBJ2-1,TRBV27,CASSWGGDGNEQFF
TRBJ1-6,TRBV7-2,CASSLWGANSPLHF
TRBJ1-2,TRBV19,CASSIGSWHGYTF
TRBJ1-2,TRBV6-2/TRBV6-3,CASSGEGVPNYGYTF
TRBJ2-7,TRBV6-5,CASSYGGSGAYEQYF
TRBJ1-1,TRBV7-2,CASSLATGMNTEAFF
TRBJ1-5,TRBV19,CASSILASTQPQHF
TRBJ2-1,TRBV4-2,CASSEHSGYYNEQFF
TRBJ2-7,TRBV6-5,CASSSDRGYSYEQYF
TRBJ1-1,TRBV29-1,CSVGVGGQGTEAFF
TRBJ1-3,TRBV21-1,CASSLGAGEEKNTIYF
TRBJ1-2,TRBV30,CAWSVFGAFLRHTF
TRBJ2-3,TRBV5-1,CASSGQGTDTQYF
TRBJ2-1,TRBV11-3,CASSSRDGGEQFF
TRBJ2-2,TRBV2,CASSGQGEAGELFF
TRBJ2-5,TRBV29-1,CSAVGDLTKETQYF
TRBJ1-2,TRBV6-2/TRBV6-3,CASSYTENYGYTF
TRBJ2-4,TRBV2,CASTDGTNGIQYF
TRBJ2-1,TRBV7-7,CASSLVSGGDNEQFF
TRBJ2-3,TRBV9,CASSVEESSGGTQYF
TRBJ2-7,TRBV13,CASSLAGARTEQYF
TRBJ1-2,TRBV5-4,CASSFPIHANYGYTF
TRBJ2-1,TRBV5-1,CASSRDSTSQNEQFF
TRBJ2-7,TRBV30,CAWSVRSGGRGYEQYF
TRBJ1-3,TRBV16,CASSTTRTAGNTIYF
TRBJ1-1,TRBV11-3,CASRTVRGGAEAFF
TRBJ1-1,TRBV20-1,CSAIDGASAFF
TRBJ1-1,TRBV19,CASSVGLMNTEAFF
TRBJ2-5,TRBV5-6,CASSFRGTGFEETQYF
TRBJ1-6,TRBV11-2,CASSLEAPRTLDSPLHF
TRBJ2-1,TRBV5-1,CASSPMTGGSYNEQFF
TRBJ2-7,TRBV6-5,CASHRTARLTYEQYF
TRBJ1-1,TRBV11-3,CASSFSPLANTEAFF